Shown below are 20 T cell receptor beta chains from a single sample sequenced in a study of control samples from healthy donors and cancer patients. Sequencing was performed with immunoSEQ multiplex PCR; in TCRdb, only in-frame clones are kept and a portion is missing. The data contain about 94,000 clones, 90% of them singletons. The sample consisted of blood. The receptors were gathered from a woman between 18 and 30 years old in good health.

This clone was picked up one time. The chain is built from TRBV9 and TRBJ2-5; the match to TRBD1 covers 8 bases. The junction had 13 bases not matched to a gene; V was cut back by 0 bases and J by 3 bases. The CDR3 loop spans 18 amino acids. The germline V gene encodes CDR1 SGDLS and CDR2 YYNGEE. This chain's CDR3 is CASSVGMVQGAIEETQYF. CDR3 DNA: TGTGCCAGCAGCGTAGGGATGGTTCAGGGGGCGATAGAAGAGACCCAGTACTTC.

The chain links TRBV2 to TRBJ1-2; 7 bases line up with TRBD1. Germline lookup yields CDR1 SNHLY and CDR2 FYNNEI. J was trimmed by 4 bases and V by 5 bases; bases with no gene match: 10. This CDR3 is built from 15 residues. CDR3 DNA sequence: TGTGCCAGCAGTACCGACAGGGCTGAAGGCTATGGCTACACCTTC. It codes for CASSTDRAEGYGYTF.

The V call is TRBV2, the J call TRBJ2-3; 8 bases map to TRBD2. This CDR3 contains 14 residues. Germline-derived CDR1 and CDR2 are SNHLY and FYNNEI. V dropped 8 bases and J dropped 2; count of bases not matched to a gene: 6. This CDR3 reads CASQTSGHTDTQYF. CDR3 DNA sequence: TGTGCCAGCCAAACTAGCGGTCACACAGATACGCAGTATTTT.

A single count supports this clone. The genes are TRBV4-1 and TRBJ2-6; D gene unclear. V dropped 1 base and J dropped 0 bases, with 10 bases sitting between them. Germline V CDR1 and CDR2: MGHRA, YSYEKL. This CDR3 spans 17 amino acids. CDR3 sequence (DNA): TGCGCCAGCAGCCAAGGGCGGACGCACTCTGGGGCCAACGTCCTGACTTTC. Protein product: CASSQGRTHSGANVLTF.

The chain recombines TRBV18 with TRBJ1-4, with 8 nucleotides matching TRBD1. With V trimmed by 3 bases and J by 6 bases, 3 bases remained unmatched. This CDR3 contains 14 residues. Germline loops: CDR1 KGHSH, CDR2 LQKENI. CDR3 nucleotides: TGTGCCAGCTCACCGGACAGGGTGGATGAAAAACTGTTTTTT. It yields the protein CASSPDRVDEKLFF.

The CDR3 region has the DNA TGTGCCAGCAGCCTGGGTGGGGGACCCTACGAGCAGTACTTC. Its translation: CASSLGGGPYEQYF. The genes are TRBV14 and TRBJ2-7; the D gene could be TRBD1 or TRBD2 (5 bases each). This CDR3 contains 14 residues. Germline assignment: CDR1 SGHDN and CDR2 FVKESK. V was clipped by 4 bases and J by 2 bases, with 12 bases between them. Full variable domain (missing parts from reference TRBV14 and TRBJ2-7): EAGVTQFPSHSVIEKGQTVTLRCDPISGHDNLYWYRRVMGKEIKFLLHFVKESKQDESGMPNNRFLAERTGGTYSTLKVQPAELEDSGVYFCASSLGGGPYEQYFGPGTRLTVT.

The chain is built from TRBV7-2 and TRBJ1-4; 8 nucleotides agree with TRBD1. The CDR3 is 14 residues long. Germline CDR1 SGHTA, CDR2 FQGNSA. Trimming cost V 3 bases and J 7 bases; bases outside gene matches: 4. This CDR3 is CASSFQGAGEKLFF. The CDR3 DNA reads TGTGCCAGCAGCTTTCAGGGGGCGGGTGAAAAACTGTTTTTT.

The sample holds a few counts of this clone. The CDR3 loop reads CASSMNWQRVYGYTF. The CDR3 nucleotides read TGTGCCAGTAGTATGAATTGGCAGAGAGTCTATGGCTACACCTTC. The V gene is TRBV19, the J gene TRBJ1-2; D unresolved. Between the trimmed V and J ends, which lost 3 bases and 4 bases, there was a span of 15 bases. CDR3 length: 15 amino acids. CDR1 LNHDA and CDR2 SQIVND come from the germline V gene (reference sequence).

The chain employs TRBV11-2 and TRBJ2-6, with D hard to call. Germline V gives CDR1 SGHAT, CDR2 FQNNGV. With 2 bases removed from V and 0 bases from J, the gap between germline ends came to 11 bases. The CDR3 extends over 17 amino acids. The CDR3: CASSLNRRLSGANVLTF. The CDR3 coding sequence is TGTGCCAGCAGCTTAAACCGGAGACTCTCTGGGGCCAACGTCCTGACTTTC.

The V and J genes are TRBV28 and TRBJ2-7, with TRBD1 identical over 7 bases. The CDR3 is 15 residues long. Germline V gene sequence: CDR1 MDHEN, CDR2 SYDVKM. Trimming cost V 2 bases and J 0 bases; bases outside gene matches: 4. Here the CDR3 DNA reads TGTGCCAGCAGTTTACTCGACAGGGACTCCTACGAGCAGTACTTC. Translating it yields CASSLLDRDSYEQYF. The full variable domain, completed using reference TRBV28 and TRBJ2-7, is DVKVTQSSRYLVKRTGEKVFLECVQDMDHENMFWYRQDPGLGLRLIYFSYDVKMKEKGDIPEGYSVSREKKERFSLILESASTNQTSMYLCASSLLDRDSYEQYFGPGTRLTVT.

V usage is TRBV5-8 and J usage is TRBJ2-1, with 9 bases fitting TRBD1. The CDR3 consists of 16 residues. Trimming took 0 bases from V and 4 from J; bases not matched to a gene: 5. Germline values: CDR1 SGHTS, CDR2 YDEGEE. CDR3 sequence (DNA): TGTGCCAGCAGCTTGGAACAGGGGGCGAATTACAATGAGCAGTTCTTC. Encoded protein: CASSLEQGANYNEQFF.

This clone was seen a few times. This chain connects TRBV5-4 to TRBJ1-1; D gene unclear. V was cut by 0 bases and J by 2 bases, with 11 bases left in between. This CDR3 has 15 residues. Germline V CDR1 and CDR2: SGHNT, YYREEE (reference sequence). CDR3 coding DNA: TGTGCCAGCAGCTTGGTCGGCCAGTTTAACACTGAAGCTTTCTTT. It is translated as CASSLVGQFNTEAFF.

J is TRBJ1-1 and V is TRBV3-1 (or the pseudogene TRBV3-2), with D hard to call. CDR3 length: 15 residues. Germline lookup yields CDR1 LGHDT and CDR2 YNNKEL (reference sequence). Trimming took off 2 bases at V and 0 bases at J, with 10 bases between the two ends. In DNA, the CDR3 is TGTGCCAGCAGCCAATTCAGGAGCATGAACACTGAAGCTTTCTTT. Its protein product is CASSQFRSMNTEAFF.

The chain combines TRBV13 with TRBJ1-6; D call uncertain. V lost 5 bases and J lost 14, with 19 bases in between. The CDR3 consists of 14 residues. Germline V gene lookup returns CDR1 PRHDT and CDR2 FYEKMQ (reference sequence). The CDR3 region has the DNA TGTGCCAGCAGCATCCCCTCGGATGGGTCATCCCTCCACTTT. Its translation: CASSIPSDGSSLHF.

V usage is TRBV12-3 or TRBV12-4 and J usage is TRBJ1-4, with D uncertain. The CDR3 spans 13 residues. Trimming left V 6 bases short and J 1 base short, with 6 bases between. Written as DNA, the CDR3 is TGTGCCAGCAGGATAAGAACTAATGAAAAACTGTTTTTT. It yields the protein CASRIRTNEKLFF.

The V and J genes are TRBV24-1 and TRBJ2-2, with D perhaps TRBD1 or TRBD2 (5 bases each). The germline V and J ends were trimmed by 3 bases and 4 bases, with 14 bases remaining between them. The germline V gene encodes CDR1 KGHDR and CDR2 SFDVKD. The CDR3 has 16 amino acids. The chain's CDR3 is CATSDPWDGPTGELFF. In DNA form, the CDR3 reads TGTGCCACCAGTGATCCCTGGGACGGCCCCACCGGGGAGCTGTTTTTT.

The table lists this clone with a count of one. CDR3 DNA sequence: TGCGCCAGCAGCTTGGATTTGGCAGGAGTCTACAATGAGCAGTTCTTC. Encoded protein: CASSLDLAGVYNEQFF. This rearrangement joins TRBV5-1 to TRBJ2-1, with D hard to call. This CDR3 has 16 residues. In germline, CDR1 is SGHRS, CDR2 YFSETQ. V dropped 0 bases and J dropped 3 bases, with 13 bases sitting between them.

The table lists this clone with a few counts. The V and J genes are TRBV3-1 (or the pseudogene TRBV3-2) and TRBJ1-2; D is undetermined. Per germline, CDR1 LGHDT and CDR2 YNNKEL (reference sequence). The CDR3 totals 15 residues. Trimming removed 0 bases from V and 6 bases from J, with 14 bases in between. CDR3 protein: CASSQELRGVDGYTF. CDR3 sequence (DNA): TGTGCCAGCAGCCAAGAACTTCGGGGAGTAGATGGCTACACCTTC.

This chain joins TRBV24-1 and TRBJ1-2, with TRBD1 matching 8 bases. The junction had 2 bases not matched to a gene; V was cut back by 3 bases and J by 3 bases. The germline V gene has CDR1 KGHDR and CDR2 SFDVKD. CDR3 length: 14 residues. The DNA of the CDR3 is TGTGCCACCAGTGATCTGGACAGGGACTATGGCTACACCTTC. It codes for CATSDLDRDYGYTF.

The V and J genes are TRBV12-3 or TRBV12-4 and TRBJ1-2, with D uncertain. V was shortened by 3 bases and J by 7 bases, with 12 bases between the two germline ends. This CDR3 contains 13 residues. CDR3 DNA sequence: TGTGCCAGCAGTTTGAAGTTATCTTTTGGCTACACCTTC. Its translation is CASSLKLSFGYTF.